These 30 T cell receptor beta chains came from one sample sequenced in a study of OX40 agonist ivuxolimab in advanced cancers. Libraries were made using the immunoSEQ multiplex PCR assay. What TCRdb holds here is the immuneACCESS table cut down to in-frame rearrangements. Part of the clones is not present; checked against another copy, under half of the missing clones reflect an unresolved V gene, and the others are unexplained. In this sample the table shows 20,000 to 25,000 clones, 75% to 90% of which occur a single time. The top ten clonotypes cover 15% to 20% of the sample. The specimen was CD4+ or CD8+ T cells sorted from blood, collected in a trial of the OX40 agonist ivuxolimab. The receptors derive from an adult with an advanced solid tumor such as melanoma, head and neck, liver or kidney cancer.

This sequence joins TRBV7-3 and TRBJ2-1, with 11 bases aligning to TRBD2. Trimming at V came to 5 bases and at J to 9 bases, leaving 6 bases not matched to a gene. Per germline, CDR1 SGHTA and CDR2 FQGTGA. This CDR3 has 14 amino acids. The DNA of the CDR3 is TGTGCCAGCAGCCCCACTAGCGGGGGCGGTGAGCAGTTCTTC. It codes for CASSPTSGGGEQFF.

The chain uses TRBV10-1 and TRBJ2-7; 9 nucleotides match TRBD1. Trimming cost V 4 bases and J 6 bases; bases outside gene matches: 10. Germline CDR1 is WNHNN and CDR2 is SYGVQD (reference sequence). This CDR3 spans 15 amino acids. CDR3 sequence: CASSAAGQGRGEQYF. The CDR3 nucleotides read TGCGCCAGCAGTGCGGCCGGACAGGGGCGAGGCGAGCAGTACTTC.

As for this clone: The junction departs from the called germline gene at one end, perhaps through a read error. Other DNA sequences of this sample code for an identical CDR3. The rearrangement joins TRBV4-1 to TRBJ1-3, with 7 positions matching TRBD1. CDR3 length: 19 residues. Germline lookup yields CDR1 MGHRA and CDR2 YSYEKL. In nucleotides, the CDR3 is TGCGCCAGCAGCCAAGATCCGGGAGGGGGCATAGGATCTGGAAACACCATATACTTT. This translates into CASSQDPGGGIGSGNTIYF.

The CDR3 reads CASSPAGLNQPQHF. CDR3 bases: TGTGCCAGCAGTCCGGCGGGTCTGAATCAGCCCCAGCATTTT. The chain employs TRBV7-8 and TRBJ1-5; D call uncertain. V lost 6 bases to trimming and J lost 4 bases, with 13 bases between them. Per germline, CDR1 SGHVS and CDR2 FQNEAQ. The CDR3 sequence is 14 residues long.

The chain has TRBV10-3 and TRBJ2-5; 11 bases are shared with TRBD2. This CDR3 comprises 13 residues. Trimming took 9 bases from V and 4 from J; bases not matched to a gene: 4. CDR1 and CDR2 from the germline V gene are ENHRY and SYGVKD. In nucleotides, the CDR3 is TGTGCCATTAGCGGGAGGGCCGTAGAGACCCAGTACTTC. Its protein is CAISGRAVETQYF.

The chain carries TRBV7-2 and TRBJ1-1; unclear D gene. Germline CDR1 SGHTA, CDR2 FQGNSA. With 7 bases removed from V and 0 bases from J, the gap between germline ends came to 6 bases. This CDR3 has 12 residues. CDR3 residues: CASNAMNTEAFF. The CDR3 nucleotides read TGTGCCAGCAACGCCATGAACACTGAAGCTTTCTTT. Using reference TRBV7-2 and TRBJ1-1 for the parts outside the CDR3, the full variable domain is GAGVSQSPSNKVTEKGKDVELRCDPISGHTALYWYRQSLGQGLEFLIYFQGNSAPDKSGLPSDRFSAERTGGSVSTLTIQRTQQEDSAVYLCASNAMNTEAFFGQGTRLTVV.

This clone has more than one count but fewer than ten. This rearrangement joins TRBV7-9 to TRBJ1-6; D unclear. V gave up 4 bases and J gave up 9 bases, with 7 bases separating them. Germline CDR1 SEHNR, CDR2 FQNEAQ (reference sequence). The CDR3 contains 12 residues. CDR3 loop: CASSSIGSPLHF. The CDR3 DNA reads TGTGCCAGCAGCTCGATTGGTTCACCCCTCCACTTT.

The chain uses TRBV2 and TRBJ1-2, with TRBD1 as a possible D gene (6 bases). V shed 2 bases and J shed 4 bases, with 14 bases lying between them. This CDR3 has 15 amino acids. Germline CDR1 and CDR2: SNHLY and FYNNEI. CDR3: CASSETGRGPYGYTF. The CDR3 region has the DNA TGTGCCAGCAGTGAAACCGGCAGGGGCCCCTATGGCTACACCTTC.

J is TRBJ2-5 and V is TRBV7-2; a weak D match, TRBD2 (5 bases). V was trimmed by 5 bases and J by 5 bases, leaving 12 bases between them. Germline CDR1 is SGHTA and CDR2 is FQGNSA. The CDR3 length is 13 residues. The CDR3 DNA follows: TGTGCCAGCAGCGGAGGACTTGCGGAGACCCAGTACTTC. Translated, it gives CASSGGLAETQYF.

This clone has just a few counts. The genes are TRBV29-1 and TRBJ1-1; D possibly corresponds to TRBD1 (5 bases). Germline V gene sequence: CDR1 SQVTM, CDR2 ANQGSEA. Trimming removed 7 bases from V and 4 bases from J, with 7 bases in between. The CDR3 has 10 amino acids. The CDR3 DNA is TGCAGCGCGGGGGGCACTGAAGCTTTCTTT. Its protein is CSAGGTEAFF.

This clone was seen just once. The chain carries TRBV5-4 and TRBJ2-5; D gene uncertain. The V and J ends lost 4 bases and 4 bases respectively, with 5 bases between them. The germline CDR1 and CDR2 sequences are SGHNT and YYREEE (reference sequence). This CDR3 spans 11 amino acids. CDR3 DNA: TGTGCCAGCAGCGTTCGAGAGACCCAGTACTTC. This translates into CASSVRETQYF.

This rearrangement joins TRBV5-4 to TRBJ2-7, with 8 bases matching TRBD1. Germline CDR1 SGHNT, CDR2 YYREEE (reference sequence). The CDR3 has 12 amino acids. Germline trimming cut 4 bases from V and 6 bases from J; bases unmatched to any gene: 3. The CDR3 DNA reads as TGTGCCAGCAGCCGACAGGGGTCCGAGCAGTACTTC. It encodes CASSRQGSEQYF.

This clone was detected once. The genes are TRBV11-2 and TRBJ2-5; D is uncertain. The J call may be incorrect, as the DNA end agrees better with TRBJ2-7. The CDR3 covers 12 residues. From germline, CDR1 is SGHAT and CDR2 FQNNGV. CDR3 sequence (DNA): TGTGCCAGCAGCTTATTCCCCTACGAGCAGTACTTC. Translating gives CASSLFPYEQYF.

The chain combines TRBV25-1 with TRBJ2-3; D uncertain. The CDR3 consists of 12 residues. Trimming removed 4 bases at V and 12 bases at J, with 14 bases between. Germline V CDR1 and CDR2: MGHDK, SYGVNS. CDR3 DNA sequence: TGTGCCAGCAGTGGCCGGGCGATACAACAGTATTTT. Its protein is CASSGRAIQQYF.

The chain combines TRBV5-5 with TRBJ2-7, with TRBD1 identical over 7 bases. The CDR3 has 13 amino acids. CDR1 is SGHKS, CDR2 YYEKEE, per germline (reference sequence). The V gene end was trimmed by 4 bases and the J gene end by 3 bases; junction bases not matched to a gene: 4. The DNA for the CDR3 is TGTGCCAGCAGCCTGACAGGGTACTACGAGCAGTACTTC. Translating it yields CASSLTGYYEQYF.

This sequence joins TRBV5-1 and TRBJ1-1; D gene uncertain. Per germline, CDR1 SGHRS and CDR2 YFSETQ. The CDR3 extends over 16 amino acids. Between the trimmed V and J ends, which lost 4 bases and 2 bases, there was a span of 18 bases. The CDR3 nucleotides read TGCGCCAGCAGCCCGGGGTCCCGTACCCCCAACACTGAAGCTTTCTTT. Protein: CASSPGSRTPNTEAFF. The full variable domain, completed using reference TRBV5-1 and TRBJ1-1, is KAGVTQTPRYLIKTRGQQVTLSCSPISGHRSVSWYQQTPGQGLQFLFEYFSETQRNKGNFPGRFSGRQFSNSRSEMNVSTLELGDSALYLCASSPGSRTPNTEAFFGQGTRLTVV.

V and J are TRBV21-1 and TRBJ1-1. TRBV21-1 is assigned pseudogene status. The CDR3 spans 11 residues. The chain's CDR3 is CASSKGEEAFF. The CDR3 nucleotides read TGTGCCAGCAGCAAAGGGGAAGAAGCTTTCTTT.

The genes are TRBV9 and TRBJ1-4; D unclear. The CDR3 has 14 residues. Germline values: CDR1 SGDLS, CDR2 YYNGEE. The ends were cut back, 4 bases at V and 4 bases at J, with 11 bases in the middle. The CDR3 reads CASSPPGVNEKLFF. The CDR3 nucleotides are TGTGCCAGCAGCCCCCCCGGGGTTAATGAAAAACTGTTTTTT.

This clone was counted between two and nine times. The chain links TRBV6-6 to TRBJ1-5; the match to TRBD1 covers 9 bases. The CDR3 spans 14 residues. Germline CDR1 reads MNHNY; CDR2 reads SVGAGI (reference sequence). The trim removed 6 bases at V and 11 bases at J, leaving 11 bases unmatched. CDR3 DNA sequence: TGTGCCAGCAGGGGACAGGGCTACCCCTCAGCCCAGCATTTT. It codes for CASRGQGYPSAQHF.

The chain couples TRBV30 to TRBJ1-2; no definite D call. The V gene's germline CDR1 is GTSNPN and CDR2 SVGIG (reference sequence). CDR3 length: 12 residues. Trimming shortened V by 1 base and J by 4 bases, and 7 bases separated the two germline ends. CDR3 amino acids: CAWSGSAYGYTF. DNA for the CDR3: TGTGCCTGGAGTGGATCAGCCTATGGCTACACCTTC.

The rearrangement links TRBV2 to TRBJ2-1; D possibly corresponds to TRBD1 (7 bases). V lost 2 bases, J lost 4 bases, and 12 bases lay in between. Germline V gene lookup returns CDR1 SNHLY and CDR2 FYNNEI. This CDR3 is 15 amino acids long. The CDR3 coding sequence is TGTGCCAGCAGTGAAACGGGGGACAGTTACAATGAGCAGTTCTTC. Translating gives CASSETGDSYNEQFF. Full variable domain (outside the CDR3, taken from reference TRBV2 and TRBJ2-1): EPEVTQTPSHQVTQMGQEVILRCVPISNHLYFYWYRQILGQKVEFLVSFYNNEISEKSEIFDDQFSVERPDGSNFTLKIRSTKLEDSAMYFCASSETGDSYNEQFFGPGTRLTVL.

The genes are TRBV6-6 and TRBJ1-4; 9 nucleotides align to TRBD1. CDR1 is MNHNY, CDR2 SVGAGI, per germline (reference sequence). The V and J ends lost 6 bases and 10 bases, in that order; junction bases with no gene match: 6. This CDR3 comprises 13 residues. CDR3 DNA: TGTGCCAGCAGCCCGACAGGGGGAGGAAAACTGTTTTTT. Protein sequence: CASSPTGGGKLFF.

In its sample, this clone was seen a few times. V gene TRBV5-4 combines with J gene TRBJ2-7; perhaps TRBD1 as D (6 bases). The CDR3 sequence is 13 residues long. Germline CDR1 is SGHNT and CDR2 is YYREEE (reference sequence). The V gene lost 4 bases and the J gene lost 2 bases, with 10 bases spanning the gap. The CDR3 here is CASSRGQTYEQYF. CDR3 coding DNA: TGTGCCAGCAGCCGGGGACAAACCTACGAGCAGTACTTC.

V gene TRBV5-1 combines with J gene TRBJ2-7; 8 bases are a match to TRBD1. Trimming removed 2 bases from V and 3 bases from J; junction bases left unmatched: 4. This CDR3 has 14 residues. Germline assignment: CDR1 SGHRS and CDR2 YFSETQ. CDR3 loop: CASSLQGVYYEQYF. DNA for the CDR3: TGCGCCAGCAGCTTACAGGGGGTATACTACGAGCAGTACTTC. Drawing the rest from reference TRBV5-1 and TRBJ2-7, the complete variable domain is KAGVTQTPRYLIKTRGQQVTLSCSPISGHRSVSWYQQTPGQGLQFLFEYFSETQRNKGNFPGRFSGRQFSNSRSEMNVSTLELGDSALYLCASSLQGVYYEQYFGPGTRLTVT.

The rearrangement joins TRBV7-4 to TRBJ2-6; D remains ambiguous. Germline CDR1 is SGHVT and CDR2 is SQSDAQ. Trimming cost V 1 base and J 6 bases, with 7 bases left between them. The CDR3 runs 14 residues. CDR3 nucleotides: TGTGCCAGCAGCTTAGTCGGGTCGGCCAACGTCCTGACTTTC. Protein sequence: CASSLVGSANVLTF.

Here the CDR3 reads CASSKALWGAGRNTGELFF. Here the CDR3 DNA reads TGTGCCAGCAGCAAAGCGCTTTGGGGAGCGGGGAGGAACACCGGGGAGCTGTTTTTT. This sequence joins TRBV21-1 and TRBJ2-2; the DNA was not compared with TRBD2, the D call given in the table. TRBV21-1 is a recognized pseudogene. The CDR3 sequence is 19 residues long.

V gene TRBV20-1 combines with J gene TRBJ2-1; tentative D call: TRBD1 (5 bases). V shed 5 bases and J shed 5 bases, with 7 bases lying between them. The CDR3 extends over 11 amino acids. The germline V gene encodes CDR1 DFQATT and CDR2 SNEGSKA (reference sequence). The CDR3 sequence is CSAGAHNEQFF. CDR3 nucleotide sequence: TGCAGTGCTGGGGCCCACAATGAGCAGTTCTTC.

By sample fraction, this clone is large. Other nucleotide sequences in the sample specify the same CDR3. The chain couples TRBV19 to TRBJ1-2; tentative D call: TRBD1 (5 bases). With 7 bases removed from V and 1 base from J, the gap between germline ends came to 16 bases. Germline V gene data show CDR1 as LNHDA and CDR2 as SQIVND (reference sequence). CDR3 length equals 15 residues. This CDR3 is CASKGQGQLNYGYTF. CDR3 nucleotides: TGTGCCAGTAAAGGCCAGGGTCAGCTTAACTATGGCTACACCTTC.

V gene TRBV7-8 combines with J gene TRBJ1-2; tentatively, D is TRBD1 (6 bases). CDR1 SGHVS and CDR2 FQNEAQ come from the germline V gene. The CDR3 is 16 amino acids. Between the trimmed V and J ends, which lost 1 base and 4 bases, there was a span of 16 bases. The CDR3 DNA reads TGTGCCAGCAGCTTAGACAGGGCGGGTCTAGTCTATGGCTACACCTTC. Protein sequence: CASSLDRAGLVYGYTF.

The chain employs TRBV5-1 and TRBJ1-3; D may be TRBD1 (6 bases). Germline CDR1 is SGHRS and CDR2 is YFSETQ. The CDR3 loop spans 14 amino acids. The ends were cut back, 1 base at V and 6 bases at J, with 11 bases in the middle. The CDR3 is CASSLTGFENTIYF. The CDR3 DNA follows: TGCGCCAGCAGCTTGACAGGGTTTGAAAACACCATATATTTT.